Presented here are 31 T cell receptor beta chains from one specimen sequenced in a study of OX40 agonist ivuxolimab in advanced cancers. Some clones are missing from TCRdb's copy, which holds only in-frame ones; the method was immunoSEQ multiplex PCR. The sample has about 71,000 clones, 80% to 85% seen once. The material sequenced was CD4+ or CD8+ T cells sorted from blood, taken in a trial of the OX40 agonist ivuxolimab. Receptors originate from an adult with an advanced solid tumor such as melanoma, head and neck, liver or kidney cancer.

This clone was counted once. The V and J genes are TRBV4-1 and TRBJ2-1; 16 nucleotides match TRBD2. The ends lost 4 bases at V and 4 bases at J; junction bases unmatched: 4. The CDR3 length is 17 residues. The V gene's germline CDR1 is MGHRA and CDR2 YSYEKL. The CDR3 sequence is CASSPGTSGRGYNEQFF. The CDR3 bases are TGCGCCAGCAGCCCTGGGACTAGCGGGAGGGGGTACAATGAGCAGTTCTTC.

The chain combines TRBV4-2 with TRBJ1-2, with 8 nucleotides matching TRBD1. V lost 6 bases, J lost 1 base, and 4 bases stayed unmatched. The V gene's germline CDR1 is LGHNA and CDR2 YNFKEQ. This CDR3 spans 14 amino acids. The CDR3 sequence: CASRDRAGNYGYTF. Written as DNA, the CDR3 is TGTGCCAGCAGGGACAGGGCGGGTAACTATGGCTACACCTTC.

V and J are TRBV6-4 and TRBJ1-4; possibly TRBD1 for D (5 bases). CDR3 size: 15 residues. V was pared by 6 bases and J by 4 bases, with 15 bases between. Germline V gene sequence: CDR1 MRHNA, CDR2 SNTAGT. The CDR3 DNA follows: TGTGCCAGCAGGGGGAAACAGCAGGGTAATGAAAAACTGTTTTTT. Translating it yields CASRGKQQGNEKLFF.

In the case of this clone: At one end the junction does not follow the germline gene, possibly because of a read error. The V call is TRBV27, the J call TRBJ2-7, with D tentatively TRBD1 (6 bases). Germline V gene sequence: CDR1 MNHEY, CDR2 SMNVEV (reference sequence). The CDR3 contains 15 residues. CDR3: CASSVSLGGTYEQYF. CDR3 coding DNA: TGTGCCAGCAGTGTATCCCTAGGGGGAACCTACGAGCAGTACTTC.

The V gene is TRBV30, the J gene TRBJ1-2; no clear D. V gave up 0 bases and J gave up 5 bases, with 10 bases separating them. Germline values: CDR1 GTSNPN, CDR2 SVGIG (reference sequence). This CDR3 has 13 amino acids. The CDR3 DNA is TGTGCCTGGAGTGTACAATCCGTGTATGGCTACACCTTC. Its protein product is CAWSVQSVYGYTF. Full variable domain (outside the CDR3, taken from reference TRBV30 and TRBJ1-2): SQTIHQWPATLVQPVGSPLSLECTVEGTSNPNLYWYRQAAGRGLQLLFYSVGIGQISSEVPQNLSASRPQDRQFILSSKKLLLSDSGFYLCAWSVQSVYGYTFGSGTRLTVV.

The V call is TRBV15, the J call TRBJ1-5; 9 bases are shared with TRBD1. Trimming at V came to 4 bases and at J to 2 bases, leaving 6 bases not matched to a gene. The CDR3 runs 16 residues. The germline gives CDR1 LNHNV, CDR2 YYDKDF (reference sequence). The CDR3 region has the DNA TGTGCCACCAGCAAACAGGGGGCAATAGGCAATCAGCCCCAGCATTTT. This gives the protein CATSKQGAIGNQPQHF.

This chain connects TRBV5-4 to TRBJ1-1; no reliable D call. The length of the CDR3 is 12 residues. Trimming stripped 4 bases from V and 10 bases from J, with 14 bases between. Germline values: CDR1 SGHNT, CDR2 YYREEE (reference sequence). CDR3 residues: CASSQETLRAFF. The CDR3 DNA sequence: TGTGCCAGCAGCCAAGAGACACTGAGAGCTTTCTTT.

The genes are TRBV29-1 and TRBJ2-1, with 12 bases aligning to TRBD2. Germline V gives CDR1 SQVTM, CDR2 ANQGSEA. The V segment lost 4 bases and the J segment 12 bases; nucleotides outside the gene matches: 4. The length of the CDR3 is 12 residues. In nucleotides, the CDR3 is TGCAGCGTTGCTAGCGGGGGGGAAGTGCAGTTCTTC. This codes for CSVASGGEVQFF.

J is TRBJ2-5 and V is TRBV7-9, with TRBD2 matching 10 bases. CDR1 and CDR2 from the germline V gene are SEHNR and FQNEAQ (reference sequence). The CDR3 has 16 residues. Germline trimming cut 3 bases from V and 3 bases from J; bases unmatched to any gene: 7. The CDR3 bases are TGTGCCAGCAGCTTGAGGACTAGCGGCTTCAAAGAGACCCAGTACTTC. It codes for CASSLRTSGFKETQYF. The full variable domain, completed using reference TRBV7-9 and TRBJ2-5, is DTGVSQNPRHKITKRGQNVTFRCDPISEHNRLYWYRQTLGQGPEFLTYFQNEAQLEKSRLLSDRFSAERPKGSFSTLEIQRTEQGDSAMYLCASSLRTSGFKETQYFGPGTRLLVL.

J is TRBJ2-3 and V is TRBV7-9; D not certain. The length of the CDR3 is 12 residues. Germline V gene data show CDR1 as SEHNR and CDR2 as FQNEAQ (reference sequence). V lost 5 bases and J lost 5, with 8 bases in between. The CDR3 loop is CASSPSGDTQYF. In nucleotides, the CDR3 is TGTGCCAGCAGCCCATCGGGAGATACGCAGTATTTT.

The CDR3 DNA reads as TGTGCCAGCAGTCCCTCCAGGACCTCCTATGGCTACACCTTC. Translation: CASSPSRTSYGYTF. The chain combines TRBV28 with TRBJ1-2; unclear D gene. The CDR3 loop spans 14 amino acids. V was pared by 5 bases and J by 4 bases, with 14 bases between. Germline CDR1 and CDR2: MDHEN and SYDVKM.

With respect to this clone: This sample includes further DNA sequences coding for the same CDR3. This sequence joins TRBV11-1 and TRBJ2-1; 14 positions match TRBD2. Losses at the gene ends were 5 bases for V and 10 bases for J; bases not matched to a gene: 7. The V gene's germline CDR1 is SGHAT and CDR2 FQDESV (reference sequence). The CDR3 runs to 15 residues. CDR3 sequence (DNA): TGTGCCAGCAGCCCGGGACTAGCGGGAGTACGCGAGCAGTTCTTC. This gives the protein CASSPGLAGVREQFF.

The V gene is TRBV10-3, the J gene TRBJ1-1, with D hard to call. CDR3 length equals 14 residues. Germline CDR1 ENHRY, CDR2 SYGVKD. Trimming stripped 0 bases from V and 9 bases from J, with 14 bases between. CDR3 protein: CAISESVPRPKAFF. CDR3 sequence (DNA): TGTGCCATCAGTGAGTCGGTTCCCCGACCAAAAGCTTTCTTT.

V is TRBV2 and J is TRBJ2-3, with 12 bases matching TRBD2. The ends lost 6 bases at V and 3 bases at J; junction bases unmatched: 10. Germline V gene lookup returns CDR1 SNHLY and CDR2 FYNNEI. The CDR3 length is 17 residues. The CDR3 sequence is CASRSSGGASGTDTQYF. Here the CDR3 DNA reads TGTGCCAGCAGGTCTAGCGGGGGGGCCAGTGGAACAGATACGCAGTATTTT.

This sequence joins TRBV19 and TRBJ1-4; D is unresolved. The ends were cut back, 3 bases at V and 4 bases at J, with 12 bases in the middle. This CDR3 comprises 15 residues. CDR1 LNHDA and CDR2 SQIVND come from the germline V gene (reference sequence). CDR3 sequence reads: CASSIQAAYNEKLFF. CDR3 bases: TGTGCCAGTAGTATCCAGGCAGCCTATAATGAAAAACTGTTTTTT. Looking up the rest from reference TRBV19 and TRBJ1-4 gives the full variable domain: DGGITQSPKYLFRKEGQNVTLSCEQNLNHDAMYWYRQDPGQGLRLIYYSQIVNDFQKGDIAEGYSVSREKKESFPLTVTSAQKNPTAFYLCASSIQAAYNEKLFFGSGTQLSVL.

This clone was counted ten times or more. V gene TRBV12-2 combines with J gene TRBJ1-1; the table assigns TRBD1, which was not confirmed against the DNA. TRBV12-2 is annotated as a pseudogene. The CDR3 has 13 residues. CDR3 in DNA: TGTGCAAGTCGCTTAGGCAGGGACACTGAAGCTTTCTTT. Its protein is CASRLGRDTEAFF.

The CDR3 spells CASSESNRGPHNTEAFF. CDR3 nucleotides: TGTGCCAGCAGCGAAAGCAACAGGGGCCCGCATAACACTGAAGCTTTCTTT. The V and J genes are TRBV5-5 and TRBJ1-1; 7 bases align to TRBD1. This CDR3 region has 17 residues. Trimming cost V 4 bases and J 2 bases; bases outside gene matches: 14. Germline CDR1 is SGHKS and CDR2 is YYEKEE (reference sequence).

The chain recombines TRBV5-4 with TRBJ2-3; D is perhaps TRBD1 or TRBD2 (6 bases each). This CDR3 is built from 15 residues. V lost 3 bases to trimming and J lost 1 base, with 12 bases between them. Germline V gene lookup returns CDR1 SGHNT and CDR2 YYREEE (reference sequence). This CDR3 is CASSSAGHGTDTQYF. CDR3 bases: TGTGCCAGCAGCTCCGCGGGACACGGCACAGATACGCAGTATTTT.

This clone has just one count. The chain links TRBV18 to TRBJ1-4; D gene uncertain. Germline-derived CDR1 and CDR2 are KGHSH and LQKENI. This CDR3 spans 13 amino acids. Trimming removed 6 bases from V and 8 bases from J, with 13 bases in between. The CDR3 DNA sequence: TGTGCCAGCTCCCTTCTAAATGGCGAAAAACTGTTTTTT. Translation: CASSLLNGEKLFF.

The chain joins TRBV27 to TRBJ2-1, with TRBD2 identical over 11 bases. There are 15 residues in the CDR3. With V trimmed by 5 bases and J by 2 bases, 2 bases remained unmatched. Germline V lookup: CDR1 MNHEY, CDR2 SMNVEV (reference sequence). CDR3 DNA: TGTGCCAGCAGTCGACTAGCGGGGCCCTACAATGAGCAGTTCTTC. This sequence encodes CASSRLAGPYNEQFF.

The chain links TRBV29-1 to TRBJ2-3; 7 nucleotides align to TRBD2. CDR3 length: 13 residues. Germline V lookup: CDR1 SQVTM, CDR2 ANQGSEA. V gave up 4 bases and J gave up 4 bases; unmatched junction bases: 5. CDR3 nucleotides: TGCAGCGTTGGTGCGGGAGTGGCAGATACGCAGTATTTT. Its translation is CSVGAGVADTQYF.

J is TRBJ1-4 and V is TRBV29-1; possible D gene TRBD1, 6 bases. The CDR3 is 14 amino acids. Looked up from germline, CDR1 is SQVTM and CDR2 is ANQGSEA. Trimming took 6 bases from V and 8 from J, leaving 19 bases between them. CDR3 nucleotides: TGCAGCGTCAAGAAGGGGGGAGGCGGCGAAAAACTGTTTTTT. Translation gives CSVKKGGGGEKLFF.

The chain uses TRBV27 and TRBJ2-7; tentatively, D is TRBD1 (5 bases). The germline gives CDR1 MNHEY, CDR2 SMNVEV (reference sequence). CDR3 length: 12 amino acids. Trimming took off 6 bases at V and 3 bases at J, with 9 bases between the two ends. CDR3 residues: CASSRDSYEQYF. The DNA of the CDR3 is TGTGCCAGCAGCAGAGACAGCTACGAGCAGTACTTC.

V gene TRBV14 combines with J gene TRBJ2-7, with D maybe TRBD2 (5 bases). V gave up 3 bases and J gave up 2 bases, with 11 bases separating them. From germline, CDR1 is SGHDN and CDR2 FVKESK. The CDR3 runs 14 residues. For the CDR3, the DNA is TGTGCCAGCAGCCAGATCGGGATAACCTACGAGCAGTACTTC. Protein product: CASSQIGITYEQYF.

The chain is built from TRBV7-2 and TRBJ1-6; 8 nucleotides match TRBD1. Germline CDR1 is SGHTA and CDR2 is FQGNSA. The CDR3 sequence is 16 residues long. V lost 5 bases, J lost 10 bases, and 13 bases stayed unmatched. This chain's CDR3 is CASSRSDRASGSPLHF. CDR3 bases: TGTGCCAGCAGCCGCTCGGACAGGGCCAGTGGGTCACCCCTCCACTTT.

This clone is a singleton in its sample. The chain is built from TRBV30 and TRBJ1-4; D possibly corresponds to TRBD1 (5 bases). Trimming shortened V by 2 bases and J by 4 bases, and 11 bases separated the two germline ends. The CDR3 sequence is 14 residues long. Germline CDR1 is GTSNPN and CDR2 is SVGIG (reference sequence). In DNA form, the CDR3 reads TGTGCCTGGAGTAACGGGGCATTTAATGAAAAACTGTTTTTT. It encodes CAWSNGAFNEKLFF.

The chain recombines TRBV19 with TRBJ2-1, with no clear D. This CDR3 has 11 residues. The V and J ends lost 8 bases and 15 bases respectively, with 17 bases between them. Germline assignment: CDR1 LNHDA and CDR2 SQIVND (reference sequence). CDR3 coding DNA: TGTGCCAGTGTCTTGGGCCCATCGTGGTTCTTC. Translated, it gives CASVLGPSWFF.

This clone was observed once. J is TRBJ2-1 and V is TRBV7-3, with 9 bases lining up with TRBD2. The CDR3 has 15 amino acids. V trimming: 5 bases; J trimming: 0 bases; junction bases outside the gene matches: 2. Germline V gene lookup returns CDR1 SGHTA and CDR2 FQGTGA. In nucleotides, the CDR3 is TGTGCCAGCAGCCAAGCGGGGGGCTCCTACAATGAGCAGTTCTTC. Translation gives CASSQAGGSYNEQFF.

V usage is TRBV19 and J usage is TRBJ1-5; D remains unclear. This CDR3 is built from 14 residues. Germline lookup yields CDR1 LNHDA and CDR2 SQIVND (reference sequence). V gave up 3 bases and J gave up 2 bases, with 8 bases separating them. In DNA, the CDR3 is TGTGCCAGTAGTATTGGGCTGGGCAATCAGCCCCAGCATTTT. Protein sequence: CASSIGLGNQPQHF.

The chain links TRBV9 to TRBJ1-4; D not resolved. The V gene's germline CDR1 is SGDLS and CDR2 YYNGEE. Between the trimmed V and J ends, which lost 4 bases and 5 bases, there was a span of 12 bases. The CDR3 extends over 14 amino acids. CDR3: CASSRSTSNEKLFF. The CDR3 bases are TGTGCCAGCAGCCGTAGCACAAGCAATGAAAAACTGTTTTTT.

The chain links TRBV5-1 to TRBJ2-5, with TRBD2 identical over 8 bases. V trimming: 1 base; J trimming: 4 bases; junction bases outside the gene matches: 3. Germline V gives CDR1 SGHRS, CDR2 YFSETQ. This CDR3 contains 14 residues. The CDR3 nucleotides read TGCGCCAGCAGCTTGTTTCTAGCGGGAGAGACCCAGTACTTC. This sequence encodes CASSLFLAGETQYF. Full variable domain (remainder filled in from reference TRBV5-1 and TRBJ2-5): KAGVTQTPRYLIKTRGQQVTLSCSPISGHRSVSWYQQTPGQGLQFLFEYFSETQRNKGNFPGRFSGRQFSNSRSEMNVSTLELGDSALYLCASSLFLAGETQYFGPGTRLLVL.